Given below is one TCR beta chain in context. Its specificity is unknown. A read error may explain this, as a much larger clone is one base away. The CDR3 runs to 15 residues. Losses at the gene ends were 4 bases for V and 0 bases for J; bases not matched to a gene: 1. Germline assignment: CDR1 MNHNS and CDR2 SASEGT. These data belong to a study of post-analysis software for immune sequencing data. General study results and limits: Clustering by F measure revealed strong co-clustering among samples prepared together in one batch.

Unique-molecular-identifier-tagged TCR beta cDNA libraries were used. TCRdb fed the PCR reads into MiXCR, producing one record per CDR3 protein. The data show about 160,000 distinct CDR3 sequences, under 40% seen once. This material consisted of blood, taken after autologous hematopoietic stem cell transplantation. The TCR originated in a girl aged 10-17 years with multiple sclerosis. The chain links TRBV6-1 to TRBJ2-3; 10 bases align to TRBD2. The CDR3, as DNA: TGTGCCAGCAGTGTGACTAGCGGGAGCACAGATACGCAGTATTTT. Protein sequence: CASSVTSGSTDTQYF.